What follows describes a single T cell receptor (beta chain). Its antigen has not been determined. One base away there is no much larger clone; base qualities are not given. The entry originates in a study of T cells in Graves' hyperthyroidism and ophthalmopathy (dated by TCRdb to about 2019). The study in broad terms: Peripheral blood was collected at initial diagnosis, before any treatment. To identify distinguishing TCR V-J signatures, a discovery cohort of some 99 patients was used, comprising 43 with Graves' ophthalmopathy and around 60 with stable Graves' hyperthyroidism. Whether ophthalmopathy could be predicted prospectively was tested in an independent validation cohort made up of under 20 hyperthyroidism patients plus 17 patients who later progressed to ophthalmopathy. For training and testing, the 80 to 100 patients in the discovery cohort were randomly divided in a 7:3 ratio. The study also compared thyroid tissue and blood T-cell repertoires from more than five Graves' hyperthyroidism patients. After blood sampling, hyperthyroidism patients were treated with methimazole at a starting dose of 30 mg daily, and ophthalmopathy patients were treated with high-dose intravenous methylprednisolone. According to the paper, TCR Vbeta CDR3 sequencing was carried out on 120 to 150 peripheral blood samples, which came from approximately 41 ophthalmopathy, fewer than 80 hyperthyroidism and roughly 17 progressor patients. The investigation overall reported the following: During validation, the model predicted progression to ophthalmopathy a median of about 6.3 months ahead of onset, with almost 71% sensitivity and 72.22% specificity. A model built on a 13 V-J signature distinguished ophthalmopathy from stable hyperthyroidism, reaching 87.88% sensitivity and about 81% specificity in cross-validation and 80%/75% in testing. Most expanded thyroid clonotypes (frequency above 0.001) were also detected in blood, a finding suggesting that blood repertoires may reflect thyroid immune responses. No statistical method was used to set the sample size in advance, and investigators knew the group allocation.

V is cut back by 4 bases and J by 6 bases, with 10 bases in the junction unmatched. Counted from cysteine to phenylalanine, this CDR3 has 16 amino acids. Only the CDR3 region is kept as DNA, spanning 48 bases read in frame from base 1. CDR1 is given as KGHSH and CDR2 as LQKENI, both from the germline V gene. Amplification of TCR beta CDR3 regions was carried out from RNA transcripts. The TCR CDR3 was subjected to a first round of RT-PCR using the HTBI primer set and the Qiagen OneStep RT-PCR kit. The libraries were constructed in a second round of multiplex PCR and then size-selected and purified. Libraries were sequenced paired-end with 100 bp reads on an Illumina HiSeq2000. In the source study's methods: SOAPnuke was used to process the raw data, with reads discarded if the reads contained adapters or uncalled bases, had a mean Phred below 15, or lacked an exact constant-primer or identifier match. High-quality paired reads were merged with COPE v1.2.5, and unique nucleotide sequences were defined as clonotypes. Clonotypes were aligned to IMGT TRBV, TRBD and TRBJ reference segments using MiTCR v1.1. The analysis included only V-J combinations with a frequency above 0.0001, which together covered 99% to 99.2% of the repertoires. A TCS score was defined as the ratio of F50 (clonal expansion) to E x V (chaos), with BLOSUM62-based TCRdist applied between CDR3 peptides within each V-J. Welch's t-statistics and random forest reduced 500 to 650 V-J features to about 12, which were used in a naive Bayes classifier (R e1071). TCRdb reran the public reads through fastp at Q25 and MiXCR, keeping productive beta chains. Each CDR3 protein gets just one entry, which takes the most common genes and DNA from the rows behind it. TCRdb, not the authors, supplied the V and J calls. The sample table holds hundreds of thousands of distinct CDR3 sequences, of which around a fifth were seen once. 49% of the sample goes to the ten largest clones.

Moderately to severely active disease, a Clinical Activity Score of at least 3, a NOSPECS grade of at least 4, and a duration under 3 months were present in ophthalmopathy patients. Exclusion was applied to patients with uncontrolled infections, other autoimmune diseases, pregnancy or lactation. Diagnoses relied on clinical symptoms, serum thyroxine and TRAb, thyroid ultrasound and orbital computed tomography. Ficoll-Paque density gradient centrifugation was used to isolate PBMCs from 8 to 10 ml of fresh peripheral blood. Trizol reagent was used to extract total RNA, and RNA quality was then checked on an Agilent 2100 Bioanalyzer.

Sequenced sample: blood. The sequence is built from TRBV18 and TRBJ2-1; TRBD1 aligns with 9 central bases. This clonotype was obtained from a woman aged 65 to 85 with Graves' ophthalmopathy. The CDR3 has the sequence CASSLDLGTGINEQFF. The bases read TGTGCCAGCTCACTGGATCTCGGGACAGGGATCAATGAGCAGTTCTTC.